The clone carrying this TCR beta chain was seen only a few times. The protocol was immunoSEQ multiplex PCR, while the TCRdb copy is restricted to in-frame clones and leaves out a portion. The sample yields roughly 100,000 clones, around 92% seen once. The data derive from a study of T cell changes during pregnancy in multiple sclerosis. V was pared by 8 bases and J by 9 bases, with 9 bases of the junction left unmatched. Germline V gene sequence: CDR1 MDHEN, CDR2 SYDVKM. The CDR3 spans 14 residues. The chain has TRBV28 and TRBJ2-3, with TRBD2 matching over 12 bases. The sequence came from a female donor with multiple sclerosis, enrolled in a pregnancy study. The sequenced sample was peripheral blood, obtained in the second trimester of pregnancy. CDR3 residues: CASRTSGALITQYF. CDR3 nucleotides: TGTGCCAGCCGGACTAGCGGGGCTCTTATAACGCAGTATTTT.